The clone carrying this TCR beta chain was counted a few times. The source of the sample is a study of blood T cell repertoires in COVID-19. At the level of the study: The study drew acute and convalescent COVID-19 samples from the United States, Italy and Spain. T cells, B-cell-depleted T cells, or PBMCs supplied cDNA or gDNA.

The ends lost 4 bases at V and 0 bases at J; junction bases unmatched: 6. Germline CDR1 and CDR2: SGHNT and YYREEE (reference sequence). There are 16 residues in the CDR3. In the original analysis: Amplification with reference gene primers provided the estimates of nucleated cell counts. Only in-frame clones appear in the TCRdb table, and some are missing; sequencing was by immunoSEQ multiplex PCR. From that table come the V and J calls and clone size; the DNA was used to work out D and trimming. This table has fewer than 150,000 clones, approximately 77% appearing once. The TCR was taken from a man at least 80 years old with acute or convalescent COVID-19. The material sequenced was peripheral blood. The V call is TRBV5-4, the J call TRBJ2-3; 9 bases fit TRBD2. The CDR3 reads CASSSGGKTSTDTQYF. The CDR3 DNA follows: TGTGCCAGCAGCAGCGGGGGGAAGACTAGCACAGATACGCAGTATTTT.